The 25 T cell receptor beta chains in this list originate from one sample, sequenced in a study of cytomegalovirus exposure and HLA in healthy donors. Primers included in the PCR were 60 Vbeta and 13 Jbeta primers. Sequenced by immunoSEQ multiplex PCR; TCRdb stores in-frame clones only, minus some. Recorded here are under 150,000 clones; the top ten clones represent roughly 2%. The specimen sequenced was PBMCs. These receptors originate from a woman aged 60 to 75 in good health and CMV-seronegative.

The chain employs TRBV2 and TRBJ1-1; 9 bases are shared with TRBD1. This CDR3 has 13 amino acids. The J segment lost 1 base and the V segment lost 6 bases, leaving 0 bases of the junction unmatched. Germline V gene lookup returns CDR1 SNHLY and CDR2 FYNNEI. The CDR3 region is CASRGQGNTEAFF. CDR3 coding DNA: TGTGCCAGCAGGGGACAGGGGAACACTGAAGCTTTCTTT.

CDR3 sequence: CASSPRQETQPQHF. The CDR3 DNA reads as TGTGCCAGCAGCCCACGACAGGAGACTCAGCCCCAGCATTTT. This chain links TRBV27 with TRBJ1-5; possible D gene TRBD1, 6 bases. Trimming cost V 6 bases and J 6 bases, with 15 bases left between them. Germline assignment: CDR1 MNHEY and CDR2 SMNVEV (reference sequence). The CDR3 has 14 amino acids.

The chain links TRBV7-9 to TRBJ2-5; 12 nucleotides agree with TRBD2. CDR1 SEHNR and CDR2 FQNEAQ come from the germline V gene (reference sequence). V dropped 1 base and J dropped 5; count of bases not matched to a gene: 5. The CDR3 consists of 16 residues. CDR3 loop: CASSLGRTSGDETQYF. For the CDR3, the DNA is TGTGCCAGCAGCTTAGGGAGGACTAGCGGGGACGAGACCCAGTACTTC.

The V call is TRBV4-2, the J call TRBJ1-2; no firm D call. The germline V gene encodes CDR1 LGHNA and CDR2 YNFKEQ. This CDR3 region has 16 residues. Trimming shortened V by 0 bases and J by 7 bases, and 18 bases separated the two germline ends. CDR3 region: CASSQDLGITSAGYTF. The CDR3 DNA reads TGTGCCAGCAGCCAAGATTTGGGCATTACTTCCGCTGGCTACACCTTC.

The J gene is TRBJ1-5, the V gene TRBV19; no clear D gene. Germline V gene data show CDR1 as LNHDA and CDR2 as SQIVND (reference sequence). CDR3 length: 17 amino acids. The V end lost 3 bases, the J end lost 4 bases, and 19 bases lay between the germline ends. CDR3 loop: CASSIKYSRLGNQPQHF. CDR3 bases: TGTGCCAGTAGTATTAAGTACAGTCGTTTAGGAAATCAGCCCCAGCATTTT.

The V gene is TRBV7-9, the J gene TRBJ2-6; a weak D match, TRBD1 (6 bases). The V end was cut by 5 bases, the J end by 2 bases, with 10 bases between. The CDR3 sequence is 15 residues long. Germline V gene lookup returns CDR1 SEHNR and CDR2 FQNEAQ (reference sequence). The CDR3 loop is CASSPEGAGANVLTF. CDR3 DNA: TGTGCCAGCAGCCCTGAGGGGGCTGGGGCCAACGTCCTGACTTTC.

The chain links TRBV27 to TRBJ2-5; 8 bases agree with TRBD2. Germline CDR1 and CDR2: MNHEY and SMNVEV (reference sequence). The V segment lost 6 bases and the J segment 7 bases; nucleotides outside the gene matches: 10. This CDR3 has 14 amino acids. The CDR3 reads CASSPRTGGVTQYF. Written as DNA, the CDR3 is TGTGCCAGCAGCCCCCGGACCGGGGGGGTGACCCAGTACTTC.

The chain has TRBV5-6 and TRBJ2-1; D perhaps matches TRBD2 (6 bases). In germline, CDR1 is SGHDT, CDR2 YYEEEE. This CDR3 has 15 amino acids. V gave up 2 bases and J gave up 7 bases, with 16 bases separating them. CDR3 in amino acids: CASSLWRGEWNEQFF. The CDR3 coding sequence is TGTGCCAGCAGCTTATGGCGGGGAGAGTGGAATGAGCAGTTCTTC.

The CDR3 DNA reads as TGTGCCAGCAGCCCATTCGGAGGTCAGCCCCAGCATTTT. Translation: CASSPFGGQPQHF. The chain combines TRBV7-9 with TRBJ1-5, with D unclear. The CDR3 covers 13 residues. V lost 5 bases and J 6 bases, leaving 11 bases between the germline ends. Germline CDR1 reads SEHNR; CDR2 reads FQNEAQ (reference sequence).

The CDR3 DNA reads TGTGCCAGTGGAGCGGGAGCGGGCACCGGGGAGCTGTTTTTT. Its translation is CASGAGAGTGELFF. The V call is TRBV10-3, the J call TRBJ2-2; TRBD2 matches 8 bases. Losses at the gene ends were 10 bases for V and 4 bases for J; bases not matched to a gene: 8. This CDR3 is built from 14 residues. CDR1 is ENHRY and CDR2 is SYGVKD in the germline V gene.

The rearrangement joins TRBV9 to TRBJ2-1; the D is unclear. Germline CDR1 is SGDLS and CDR2 is YYNGEE. The CDR3 is made up of 11 amino acids. Trimming took off 0 bases at V and 9 bases at J, with 4 bases between the two ends. CDR3 in amino acids: CASSVEREQFF. Written as DNA, the CDR3 is TGTGCCAGCAGCGTAGAGCGTGAGCAGTTCTTC.

This chain joins TRBV7-2 and TRBJ2-3; 9 nucleotides align to TRBD2. This CDR3 has 18 amino acids. V was clipped by 5 bases and J by 5 bases; unmatched bases: 17. Germline V gene lookup returns CDR1 SGHTA and CDR2 FQGNSA. The CDR3 region is CASSRHPAGGPKLDTQYF. DNA of the CDR3: TGTGCCAGCAGCCGTCATCCAGCGGGGGGACCTAAACTAGATACGCAGTATTTT. The full variable domain, with the rest looked up from reference TRBV7-2 and TRBJ2-3, is GAGVSQSPSNKVTEKGKDVELRCDPISGHTALYWYRQSLGQGLEFLIYFQGNSAPDKSGLPSDRFSAERTGGSVSTLTIQRTQQEDSAVYLCASSRHPAGGPKLDTQYFGPGTRLTVL.

The chain is built from TRBV27 and TRBJ1-1, with D perhaps matching TRBD1 (5 bases). Trimming shortened V by 3 bases and J by 5 bases, and 16 bases separated the two germline ends. The CDR3 contains 15 residues. Germline lookup yields CDR1 MNHEY and CDR2 SMNVEV (reference sequence). The CDR3 protein is CASSLKGGAGTEAFF. The CDR3 DNA reads as TGTGCCAGCAGTTTGAAGGGAGGGGCCGGTACTGAAGCTTTCTTT.

The rearrangement uses TRBV9 and TRBJ2-7; TRBD2 matches at 9 bases. CDR3 length: 17 amino acids. Germline V gene lookup returns CDR1 SGDLS and CDR2 YYNGEE. Trimming removed 4 bases from V and 3 bases from J; junction bases left unmatched: 14. CDR3 amino acids: CASSRARASGNIYEQYF. CDR3 DNA: TGTGCCAGCAGCCGTGCTCGAGCTAGCGGGAATATCTACGAGCAGTACTTC. Filled out from reference TRBV9 and TRBJ2-7, the complete variable domain reads DSGVTQTPKHLITATGQRVTLRCSPRSGDLSVYWYQQSLDQGLQFLIQYYNGEERAKGNILERFSAQQFPDLHSELNLSSLELGDSALYFCASSRARASGNIYEQYFGPGTRLTVT.

The gene calls are TRBV6-5 and TRBJ1-5, with unresolved D. The CDR3 spans 13 residues. Trimming took off 0 bases at V and 6 bases at J, with 6 bases between the two ends. CDR1 and CDR2 (germline): MNHEY, SVGAGI. Here the CDR3 reads CASSYSVGQPQHF. The DNA of the CDR3 is TGTGCCAGCAGTTACTCGGTCGGTCAGCCCCAGCATTTT.

The J gene is TRBJ2-1, the V gene TRBV10-3; 7 bases are shared with TRBD2. This CDR3 is 14 amino acids long. Germline V gives CDR1 ENHRY, CDR2 SYGVKD. The ends lost 10 bases at V and 2 bases at J; junction bases unmatched: 8. CDR3 nucleotides: TGTGCCAACTCGGGGAGCGGGGCCTACAATGAGCAGTTCTTC. Amino acid sequence: CANSGSGAYNEQFF.

The V call is TRBV18, the J call TRBJ1-6, with D perhaps TRBD1 (5 bases). This CDR3 comprises 14 residues. The ends were cut back, 2 bases at V and 10 bases at J, with 12 bases in the middle. Per germline, CDR1 KGHSH and CDR2 LQKENI. The CDR3 coding sequence is TGTGCCAGCTCACCAATGGAGGGGAAATCACCCCTCCACTTT. Translating gives CASSPMEGKSPLHF.

The chain is built from TRBV2 and TRBJ1-5; D perhaps matches TRBD1 (5 bases). Trimming removed 2 bases from V and 6 bases from J, with 20 bases in between. The CDR3 spans 17 residues. CDR1 and CDR2 from the germline V gene are SNHLY and FYNNEI. CDR3 DNA: TGTGCCAGCAGTGAATGGGGCAGGGCCGTGGAAGGTCAGCCCCAGCATTTT. Its protein product is CASSEWGRAVEGQPQHF.

The chain recombines TRBV4-1 with TRBJ2-7; 11 bases align to TRBD1. V trimming: 0 bases; J trimming: 3 bases; junction bases outside the gene matches: 7. The CDR3 consists of 17 residues. From germline, CDR1 is MGHRA and CDR2 YSYEKL. CDR3 residues: CASSQDYWGQGVYEQYF. The CDR3, as DNA: TGCGCCAGCAGCCAAGATTACTGGGGACAGGGGGTCTACGAGCAGTACTTC.

The chain has TRBV28 and TRBJ1-3; weak D call: TRBD1 (5 bases). From germline, CDR1 is MDHEN and CDR2 SYDVKM. The V end lost 5 bases, the J end lost 3 bases, and 14 bases lay between the germline ends. This CDR3 is 15 amino acids long. CDR3 coding DNA: TGTGCCAGCAGTCCGGTTGGGGGGGTTGGAAACACCATATATTTT. It codes for CASSPVGGVGNTIYF.

The genes are TRBV7-3 and TRBJ2-1; 7 bases match TRBD1. The CDR3 is 14 amino acids. Trimming removed 1 base from V and 8 bases from J; junction bases left unmatched: 5. CDR1 and CDR2 (germline): SGHTA, FQGTGA. The CDR3 loop reads CASSLNRGKYEQFF. The CDR3 DNA is TGTGCCAGCAGCTTAAACAGGGGAAAGTATGAGCAGTTCTTC.

The gene calls are TRBV19 and TRBJ1-1, with a tentative D call TRBD1 (6 bases). The germline CDR1 and CDR2 sequences are LNHDA and SQIVND (reference sequence). V dropped 0 bases and J dropped 10 bases, with 15 bases sitting between them. This CDR3 region has 14 residues. CDR3 nucleotide sequence: TGTGCCAGTAGTATAGAGTACAGGGCTCGCGGAGCTTTCTTT. It translates to CASSIEYRARGAFF.

The chain uses TRBV18 and TRBJ1-5, with D hard to call. The V and J ends lost 6 bases and 8 bases respectively, with 11 bases between them. Per germline, CDR1 KGHSH and CDR2 LQKENI. The CDR3 is made up of 12 amino acids. This CDR3 is CASSTTGEPQHF. The CDR3 region has the DNA TGTGCCAGCTCTACGACCGGGGAGCCCCAGCATTTT. Variable domain in full (rest from reference TRBV18 and TRBJ1-5): NAGVMQNPRHLVRRRGQEARLRCSPMKGHSHVYWYRQLPEEGLKFMVYLQKENIIDESGMPKERFSAEFPKEGPSILRIQQVVRGDSAAYFCASSTTGEPQHFGDGTRLSIL.

The chain joins TRBV2 to TRBJ1-6; unclear D gene. The CDR3 contains 11 residues. V lost 6 bases and J lost 12, with 9 bases in between. Germline V gene sequence: CDR1 SNHLY, CDR2 FYNNEI. The CDR3 bases are TGTGCCAGCAGGGGCGTGGAACCCCTCCACTTT. This gives the protein CASRGVEPLHF.

The gene calls are TRBV9 and TRBJ2-2; 8 bases agree with TRBD2. V lost 2 bases and J lost 0; bases outside the gene matches: 6. The CDR3 contains 17 residues. Looked up from germline, CDR1 is SGDLS and CDR2 is YYNGEE. The CDR3: CASSVQRGTSNTGELFF. The CDR3 region has the DNA TGTGCCAGCAGCGTTCAGCGGGGGACGTCGAACACCGGGGAGCTGTTTTTT.